A selection of T cell receptor beta chains follows, all from one sample in a study of CD8 T cells in ankylosing spondylitis. TCRdb reanalysed the 5' RACE reads using MiXCR and keeps one entry per CDR3 protein. The data contain 150,000 to 200,000 distinct CDR3 sequences, roughly 18% of them singletons. Sequences were obtained from blood, either unsorted or a sorted T cell fraction (not recorded which). These receptors came from a male donor aged 10 to 35 with ankylosing spondylitis or in good health (not recorded which). Each CDR3 is given with its conserved first and last residue. D genes are given only for firm matches. Expanded clones get a size class; other rows say once, few or many, or leave the size out.

j_call d_call v_call clone_size cdr3_aa cdr3_nt
TRBJ2-1 . TRBV5-1 many CASSPPWPSYNEQFF TGCGCCAGCAGCCCTCCCTGGCCTTCCTACAATGAGCAGTTCTTC
TRBJ2-3 TRBD1 TRBV7-9 many CATARTGGGDTQYF TGTGCCACCGCCCGGACAGGGGGCGGGGATACGCAGTATTTT
TRBJ2-3 . TRBV10-3 many CAISESRDQSDTQYF TGTGCCATCAGTGAGTCTAGGGACCAATCAGATACGCAGTATTTT
TRBJ1-3 . TRBV6-5 many CASRLTVGSGNTIYF TGTGCCAGCAGACTTACAGTGGGCTCTGGAAACACCATATATTTT
TRBJ1-1 . TRBV10-1 . CASSDVGKGNTEAFF TGCGCCAGCAGTGATGTAGGGAAGGGGAACACTGAAGCTTTCTTT
TRBJ1-1 . TRBV5-1 many CASSLMPGQEAFF TGCGCCAGCAGCTTGATGCCGGGACAAGAAGCTTTCTTT
TRBJ1-2 . TRBV12-3/TRBV12-4 many CARARSSNYGYTF TGTGCCAGAGCCAGGTCTTCTAACTATGGCTACACCTTC
TRBJ2-5 . TRBV12-3/TRBV12-4 many CASSRPRETQYF TGTGCCAGCAGCAGGCCTCGGGAGACCCAGTACTTC
TRBJ2-3 . TRBV27 many CASSPPADTQYF TGTGCCAGCAGTCCCCCAGCAGATACGCAGTATTTT
TRBJ2-5 . TRBV4-3 many CASSQDRLAPTQYF TGCGCCAGCAGCCAAGATAGGTTAGCACCGACCCAGTACTTC
TRBJ1-4 . TRBV7-2 many CASSLVALANEKLFF TGTGCCAGCAGCTTAGTCGCCCTGGCTAATGAAAAACTGTTTTTT
TRBJ2-1 TRBD2 TRBV7-3 many CASSDIYGLAGEIEQFF TGTGCCAGCAGCGATATATATGGACTAGCGGGAGAGATTGAGCAGTTCTTC
TRBJ2-3 . TRBV20-1 many CSASIQAGLGDTQYF TGCAGTGCTAGTATTCAAGCGGGCTTAGGGGATACGCAGTATTTT
TRBJ2-4 TRBD1 TRBV12-3/TRBV12-4 . CVSSPSQGKLNIQCF TGTGTCAGCAGCCCCTCACAGGGGAAATTAAACATTCAGTGCTTC
TRBJ1-4 . TRBV12-3/TRBV12-4 . CASRKTTGGPEKLFF TGTGCCAGCAGGAAAACAACCGGGGGCCCGGAAAAACTGTTTTTT
TRBJ2-7 . TRBV29-1 few CSVEPPAEQYF TGCAGCGTCGAGCCGCCGGCCGAGCAGTACTTC
TRBJ2-2 . TRBV7-3 many CASSLNPGVAGELFF TGTGCCAGCAGCTTAAATCCCGGGGTGGCCGGGGAGCTGTTTTTT
TRBJ2-1 TRBD2 TRBV4-3 many CASSQALGTSNNEQFF TGCGCCAGCAGCCAAGCTCTCGGGACTAGTAACAATGAGCAGTTCTTC
TRBJ2-5 . TRBV5-1 many CASSLGGARETQYF TGCGCCAGCAGCCTGGGGGGGGCTCGAGAGACCCAGTACTTC
TRBJ2-2 . TRBV27 few CASSLGGGGGELFF TGTGCCAGCAGTTTGGGGGGAGGAGGCGGGGAGCTGTTTTTT
TRBJ2-5 TRBD2 TRBV12-3/TRBV12-4 many CASRDSGEAWETQYF TGTGCCAGCAGAGATAGCGGGGAGGCATGGGAGACCCAGTACTTC
TRBJ1-1 . TRBV20-1 many CSARGVDNTEAFF TGCAGTGCTAGAGGGGTGGACAACACTGAAGCTTTCTTT
TRBJ2-4 . TRBV18 . CASSPQGRGNIQYF TGTGCCAGCTCACCTCAGGGTCGCGGAAACATTCAGTACTTC
TRBJ2-3 TRBD2 TRBV29-1 . CSVEDRETSGTKWDF TGCAGCGTTGAAGATCGGGAGACTAGCGGTACAAAGTGGGATTTT
TRBJ1-2 . TRBV20-1 many CSARDSPGGYTF TGCAGTGCTAGAGACTCGCCGGGTGGCTACACCTTC
TRBJ2-1 . TRBV11-2 many CASSLVKGYNEQFF TGTGCCAGCAGCTTAGTGAAGGGCTACAATGAGCAGTTCTTC
TRBJ2-1 . TRBV4-1 . CASRGGPHSYNEQFF TGCGCCAGCAGGGGAGGTCCACATTCCTACAATGAGCAGTTCTTC
TRBJ2-1 . TRBV7-6 . CASSPGEDRRFYNEQFF TGTGCCAGCAGTCCTGGGGAAGACCGACGATTCTACAATGAGCAGTTCTTC
TRBJ1-4 . TRBV5-1 many CASSPGRSFATNEKLFF TGCGCCAGCAGCCCGGGACGGAGCTTTGCAACTAATGAAAAACTGTTTTTT
TRBJ2-5 . TRBV7-2 . CASSARQRAGGTQYF TGTGCCAGCAGCGCACGACAAAGGGCCGGCGGGACCCAGTACTTC
TRBJ2-1 TRBD2 TRBV20-1 few CSASPGVAGADEQFF TGCAGTGCTAGCCCAGGGGTAGCGGGAGCGGATGAGCAGTTCTTC
TRBJ1-6 . TRBV5-1 many CASRPQGIGNSPLHF TGCGCCAGCCGACCACAGGGAATCGGTAATTCACCCCTCCACTTT
TRBJ1-5 . TRBV5-1 many CASRLELNQPQHF TGCGCCAGCCGCCTTGAGCTCAATCAGCCCCAGCATTTT
TRBJ1-1 . TRBV7-9 many CASSHRGGLPFNTEAFF TGTGCCAGCAGCCACCGGGGGGGGCTCCCTTTCAACACTGAAGCTTTCTTT
TRBJ2-1 TRBD2 TRBV5-1 . CASSTGTSGSHNEQFF TGCGCCAGCAGCACTGGGACTAGCGGGAGCCACAATGAGCAGTTCTTC
TRBJ2-3 . TRBV11-2 few CASSLDPISIDTQYF TGTGCCAGCAGCTTAGATCCGATTAGCATCGATACGCAGTATTTT
TRBJ2-2 . TRBV5-1 many CASSPHVTSGELFF TGCGCCAGCAGCCCTCACGTCACCTCCGGGGAGCTGTTTTTT
TRBJ2-1 TRBD1 TRBV6-2/TRBV6-3 many CASSYRQGRYNEQFF TGTGCCAGCAGTTACAGACAGGGCCGTTACAATGAGCAGTTCTTC
TRBJ1-6 . TRBV20-1 . CSAIRTSGLHNSPLHF TGCAGTGCTATCAGAACATCGGGACTGCATAATTCACCCCTCCACTTT
TRBJ2-5 . TRBV11-2 many CASTLRAAPGETQYF TGTGCCAGCACCTTGAGGGCAGCCCCGGGGGAGACCCAGTACTTC
TRBJ2-5 . TRBV11-2 many CASSWENFQETQYF TGTGCCAGCAGCTGGGAGAATTTTCAAGAGACCCAGTACTTC
TRBJ2-1 . TRBV29-1 few CSVTDFEQFF TGCAGCGTCACGGACTTTGAGCAGTTCTTC
TRBJ1-1 . TRBV14 many CASSQERGGLGTEAFF TGTGCCAGCAGCCAAGAGCGTGGGGGCTTGGGCACTGAAGCTTTCTTT
TRBJ2-5 TRBD1 TRBV12-3/TRBV12-4 few CASSLEAGGLATQYF TGTGCCAGCAGTTTAGAGGCAGGGGGCTTGGCGACCCAGTACTTC
TRBJ2-5 . TRBV5-1 many CASSSDGRTQETQYF TGCGCCAGCAGCTCCGATGGACGTACACAAGAGACCCAGTACTTC
TRBJ2-3 . TRBV19 many CASSIAADPADTQYF TGTGCCAGTAGTATCGCGGCAGACCCGGCGGATACGCAGTATTTT
TRBJ2-1 TRBD2 TRBV12-3/TRBV12-4 . CASSDLAVPNEQFF TGTGCCAGCAGCGATCTAGCGGTTCCCAATGAGCAGTTCTTC
TRBJ2-1 . TRBV11-2 many CASTQMGAVMDEQFF TGTGCCAGCACCCAAATGGGGGCCGTGATGGATGAGCAGTTCTTC
TRBJ2-3 . TRBV29-1 . CSVGVDTQYF TGCAGCGTTGGCGTGGATACGCAGTATTTT
TRBJ1-5 . TRBV6-4 few CASSEGPNQPQHF TGTGCCAGCAGTGAAGGCCCCAATCAGCCCCAGCATTTT
TRBJ2-6 . TRBV12-3/TRBV12-4 many CASSPPPGSGANVLTF TGTGCCAGCAGTCCCCCCCCGGGCTCTGGGGCCAACGTCCTGACTTTC
TRBJ2-1 . TRBV10-1 . CASTRIHNEQFF TGCGCCAGCACGAGGATCCACAATGAGCAGTTCTTC
TRBJ1-3 . TRBV12-3/TRBV12-4 many CASSLGAKSGNTIYF TGTGCCAGCAGTTTAGGAGCTAAATCTGGAAACACCATATATTTT
TRBJ2-3 . TRBV20-1 many CSARVGSADTQYF TGCAGTGCTAGAGTTGGCAGCGCAGATACGCAGTATTTT
TRBJ2-2 . TRBV27 few CASSFSRGPGELFF TGTGCCAGCAGTTTCTCAAGGGGCCCCGGGGAGCTGTTTTTT
TRBJ2-7 TRBD2 TRBV27 many CASRWVGRGSEQYF TGTGCCAGCAGGTGGGTTGGGAGGGGATCCGAGCAGTACTTC
TRBJ2-1 . TRBV27 many CASREKPQARDEQFF TGTGCCAGCAGGGAGAAGCCCCAAGCCAGGGATGAGCAGTTCTTC